This passage covers 21 T cell receptor beta chains from one sample sequenced in a study of OX40 agonist ivuxolimab in advanced cancers. TCRdb keeps only in-frame clones here, not all; method: immunoSEQ multiplex PCR. In the table there are about 38,000 clones, 60% to 85% of which are singletons. The sample consisted of CD4+ or CD8+ T cells sorted from blood, taken in a trial of the OX40 agonist ivuxolimab. These receptors all come from an adult with an advanced solid tumor such as melanoma, head and neck, liver or kidney cancer.

V usage is TRBV2 and J usage is TRBJ1-6, with D possibly being TRBD1 (5 bases). Germline V gene data show CDR1 as SNHLY and CDR2 as FYNNEI. V dropped 1 base and J dropped 7 bases, with 8 bases sitting between them. The CDR3 consists of 14 residues. The CDR3 reads CASSEVRGNSPLHF. CDR3 sequence (DNA): TGTGCCAGCAGTGAAGTGAGGGGAAATTCACCCCTCCACTTT.

The V and J genes are TRBV11-2 and TRBJ2-5, with TRBD2 matching 8 bases. The CDR3 sequence is 16 residues long. CDR1 is SGHAT, CDR2 FQNNGV, per germline. The V segment lost 0 bases and the J segment 5 bases; nucleotides outside the gene matches: 8. Here the CDR3 DNA reads TGTGCCAGCAGCTTAGAACTAGCGGCCTGGGGGGAGACCCAGTACTTC. As protein: CASSLELAAWGETQYF. Using reference TRBV11-2 and TRBJ2-5 for the parts outside the CDR3, the full variable domain is EAGVAQSPRYKIIEKRQSVAFWCNPISGHATLYWYQQILGQGPKLLIQFQNNGVVDDSQLPKDRFSAERLKGVDSTLKIQPAKLEDSAVYLCASSLELAAWGETQYFGPGTRLLVL.

The J gene is TRBJ2-5, the V gene TRBV7-9; D is uncertain. The CDR3 totals 11 residues. Looked up from germline, CDR1 is SEHNR and CDR2 is FQNEAQ (reference sequence). V lost 7 bases, J lost 5 bases, and 8 bases lay in between. The CDR3 loop is CASTLGETQYF. The CDR3, as DNA: TGTGCCAGCACCTTGGGGGAGACCCAGTACTTC.

The V call is TRBV11-2, the J call TRBJ2-6; 7 positions match TRBD1. The CDR3 is 19 residues long. The V gene end was trimmed by 5 bases and the J gene end by 1 base; junction bases not matched to a gene: 14. Germline V gene data show CDR1 as SGHAT and CDR2 as FQNNGV. For the CDR3, the DNA is TGTGCCAGCAGCCTAATGGGACAGCGAAGCATTTCTGGGGCCAACGTCCTGACTTTC. Translating gives CASSLMGQRSISGANVLTF.

The rearrangement links TRBV11-2 to TRBJ2-1, with D perhaps matching TRBD2 (6 bases). This CDR3 has 15 amino acids. Per germline, CDR1 SGHAT and CDR2 FQNNGV. V lost 3 bases and J 1 base, leaving 10 bases between the germline ends. The CDR3 nucleotides read TGTGCCAGCAGCTTGGGGGGTATATCCTACAATGAGCAGTTCTTC. Translated, it gives CASSLGGISYNEQFF.

This chain joins TRBV29-1 and TRBJ2-7, with D possibly TRBD2 on 5 matching bases. The CDR3 totals 12 residues. Trimming removed 6 bases from V and 2 bases from J, with 11 bases in between. Germline loops: CDR1 SQVTM, CDR2 ANQGSEA. The CDR3 DNA follows: TGCAGCGTGCGGGTCGAACCCTACGAGCAGTACTTC. It codes for CSVRVEPYEQYF.

CDR3 sequence: CASSGTGGAGANVLTF. The CDR3 bases are TGTGCCTCCTCAGGGACAGGGGGCGCTGGGGCCAACGTCCTGACTTTC. The rearrangement uses TRBV6-6 and TRBJ2-6, with TRBD1 identical over 12 bases. CDR1 MNHNY and CDR2 SVGAGI come from the germline V gene (reference sequence). The length of the CDR3 is 16 residues. J was trimmed by 2 bases and V by 11 bases; bases with no gene match: 7.

This rearrangement joins TRBV27 to TRBJ2-7; the D is unclear. The germline V gene has CDR1 MNHEY and CDR2 SMNVEV (reference sequence). V dropped 3 bases and J dropped 0 bases, with 9 bases sitting between them. The CDR3 spans 14 residues. CDR3 in DNA: TGTGCCAGCAGTTTCCGGACCAGCTCCTACGAGCAGTACTTC. Protein: CASSFRTSSYEQYF.

The chain carries TRBV14 and TRBJ1-1; 11 positions agree with TRBD1. From germline, CDR1 is SGHDN and CDR2 FVKESK. The V segment lost 2 bases and the J segment 5 bases; nucleotides outside the gene matches: 4. The CDR3 is 15 amino acids. The CDR3 sequence is CASSQTGTGGTEAFF. In DNA form, the CDR3 reads TGTGCCAGCAGCCAAACCGGGACAGGGGGTACTGAAGCTTTCTTT. Filled out from reference TRBV14 and TRBJ1-1, the complete variable domain reads EAGVTQFPSHSVIEKGQTVTLRCDPISGHDNLYWYRRVMGKEIKFLLHFVKESKQDESGMPNNRFLAERTGGTYSTLKVQPAELEDSGVYFCASSQTGTGGTEAFFGQGTRLTVV.

This clone was recorded once. The chain links TRBV7-2 to TRBJ2-3; TRBD2 matches at 9 bases. V was clipped by 1 base and J by 1 base; unmatched bases: 6. Germline CDR1 is SGHTA and CDR2 is FQGNSA. The CDR3 spans 17 residues. The CDR3 sequence: CASSLVAGGPGTDTQYF. Written as DNA, the CDR3 is TGTGCCAGCAGCTTAGTGGCGGGAGGGCCGGGCACAGATACGCAGTATTTT.

CDR3 DNA: TGTGCCAGCAGTCTGCGGGGCGGCCTCTGGGAGCAGTACTTC. This codes for CASSLRGGLWEQYF. V gene TRBV28 combines with J gene TRBJ2-7, with D possibly TRBD2 on 6 matching bases. V was clipped by 5 bases and J by 7 bases, with 18 bases between them. The germline V gene has CDR1 MDHEN and CDR2 SYDVKM. This CDR3 has 14 amino acids.

V usage is TRBV18 and J usage is TRBJ2-2; D gene uncertain. Germline V gene sequence: CDR1 KGHSH, CDR2 LQKENI. With 6 bases removed from V and 4 bases from J, the gap between germline ends came to 6 bases. The CDR3 spans 12 residues. The CDR3 DNA reads as TGTGCCAGCTCCTCGACCACCGGGGAGCTGTTTTTT. Protein product: CASSSTTGELFF.

The genes are TRBV29-1 and TRBJ2-3, with a tentative D call TRBD2 (5 bases). The CDR3 is 14 amino acids. The germline V gene encodes CDR1 SQVTM and CDR2 ANQGSEA. The V gene lost 5 bases and the J gene lost 1 base, with 13 bases spanning the gap. As DNA, the CDR3 is TGCAGCGTTAGTAGGGCCGGGGGCACAGATACGCAGTATTTT. Translated: CSVSRAGGTDTQYF.

This chain joins TRBV6-5 and TRBJ2-1; maybe TRBD1 (6 bases). The CDR3 contains 13 residues. Trimming left V 4 bases short and J 9 bases short, with 13 bases between. The germline CDR1 and CDR2 sequences are MNHEY and SVGAGI. The CDR3, as DNA: TGTGCCAGCAGTTCCCAGGGGCGACGTGAGCAGTTCTTC. This sequence encodes CASSSQGRREQFF.

The V and J genes are TRBV19 and TRBJ1-5; D gene uncertain. Germline V lookup: CDR1 LNHDA, CDR2 SQIVND (reference sequence). The CDR3 runs 15 residues. Trimming took 4 bases from V and 1 from J, leaving 11 bases between them. The DNA of the CDR3 is TGTGCCAGTAGTAATGGCGGAGGCAGCAATCAGCCCCAGCATTTT. Encoded protein: CASSNGGGSNQPQHF. Full variable domain (rest looked up from reference TRBV19 and TRBJ1-5): DGGITQSPKYLFRKEGQNVTLSCEQNLNHDAMYWYRQDPGQGLRLIYYSQIVNDFQKGDIAEGYSVSREKKESFPLTVTSAQKNPTAFYLCASSNGGGSNQPQHFGDGTRLSIL.

The genes are TRBV12-2 and TRBJ1-5. TRBV12-2 is listed as a pseudogene. CDR3 length: 17 amino acids. In DNA, the CDR3 is TGTGCAAGTCGGAGGAATGTCCGGGACGGACGCAATCAGCCCCAGCATTTT. Translating it yields CASRRNVRDGRNQPQHF.

V gene TRBV5-1 combines with J gene TRBJ2-5; the D is unclear. CDR1 and CDR2 from the germline V gene are SGHRS and YFSETQ. The ends were cut back, 4 bases at V and 4 bases at J, with 8 bases in the middle. The CDR3 covers 12 residues. CDR3 sequence reads: CASSRNPETQYF. The CDR3 DNA reads as TGCGCCAGCAGCCGTAACCCAGAGACCCAGTACTTC.

The V call is TRBV28, the J call TRBJ1-1; D may be TRBD1 (6 bases). Germline V gene sequence: CDR1 MDHEN, CDR2 SYDVKM. The length of the CDR3 is 15 residues. Deletions cut 5 bases from V and 7 bases from J, with 20 bases between. The CDR3 coding sequence is TGTGCCAGCAGTCCCGGGACAACCTCTAGCCTTGAAGCTTTCTTT. Amino acid sequence: CASSPGTTSSLEAFF.

CDR3 nucleotides: TGTGCCAGCAGTGGTTTGCAGACCGGGACAGGGGGTAACTATGGCTACACCTTC. Protein sequence: CASSGLQTGTGGNYGYTF. The genes are TRBV25-1 and TRBJ1-2; 11 bases are shared with TRBD1. The CDR3 has 18 amino acids. Germline V gene sequence: CDR1 MGHDK, CDR2 SYGVNS. The J segment lost 1 base and the V segment lost 4 bases, leaving 11 bases of the junction unmatched.

The rearrangement joins TRBV7-9 to TRBJ1-4; D gene uncertain. Germline lookup yields CDR1 SEHNR and CDR2 FQNEAQ (reference sequence). The CDR3 length is 14 residues. V lost 3 bases and J 8 bases, leaving 13 bases between the germline ends. Written as DNA, the CDR3 is TGTGCCAGCAGCTTTATGTCGCGGGAGGAAAAACTGTTTTTT. It is translated as CASSFMSREEKLFF. Together with reference TRBV7-9 and TRBJ1-4, the CDR3 gives the full variable domain: DTGVSQNPRHKITKRGQNVTFRCDPISEHNRLYWYRQTLGQGPEFLTYFQNEAQLEKSRLLSDRFSAERPKGSFSTLEIQRTEQGDSAMYLCASSFMSREEKLFFGSGTQLSVL.

The rearrangement joins TRBV11-2 to TRBJ2-7; D unresolved. CDR1 and CDR2 (germline): SGHAT, FQNNGV. V was cut by 5 bases and J by 5 bases, with 13 bases left in between. CDR3 size: 13 residues. The DNA of the CDR3 is TGTGCCAGCAGCGCCGGGTTCAGCCACGAGCAGTACTTC. Translating it yields CASSAGFSHEQYF.